This T cell receptor (beta chain) was captured in a study of OX40 agonist ivuxolimab in advanced cancers. In terms of the full investigation: Ivuxolimab was a fully human IgG2 agonistic monoclonal antibody targeting the costimulatory receptor OX40 (CD134). A male proportion of approximately 83% and a mean age of roughly 58 years, ranging from 23 to 79, were recorded for the dose-escalation cohort. Patients were allowed to have had prior anti-PD-1, anti-PD-L1 or anti-CTLA-4 therapy, and roughly 40% of the dose-escalation patients had been treated with checkpoint inhibitors. The purpose of peripheral TCRbeta sequencing was to test whether ivuxolimab changed TCR sequence diversity and led to clonal T-cell expansion. The paper describes the monotherapy dose-escalation part (N ≈ 52 patients) of the phase I trial of ivuxolimab. Partial responses occurred in three dose-escalation patients, of whom one had hepatocellular carcinoma and two had cutaneous melanoma. Intravenous ivuxolimab was administered to patients every 2 weeks at six dose levels: 0.01, 0.1, 0.3, 1.5, 3 and 10 mg/kg. Of the 50 to 55 patients in dose escalation, about 20 had hepatocellular carcinoma, some 15 had melanoma, 9 had renal cell carcinoma and 9 had head and neck cancer.

General conclusions and limits of the study: On average, CD8+ T cells showed more expanded clones than CD4+ T cells after ivuxolimab. Clonal expansion of both CD4+ and CD8+ blood T cells was observed from baseline to week 6 at doses 0.1 to 3.0 mg/kg. In the 0.1-3.0 mg/kg groups, partial responders were among the patients with the lowest normalized peripheral clonal expansion, particularly in CD8+ T cells. Antigen specificity was not determined for the clonally expanded peripheral T cells. Low levels of normalized T-cell clonal expansion were also seen in some patients who did not respond.

On this clone itself: This receptor's antigen is unknown. Within one base of it there is no much larger clone, and no base qualities were kept.

The trial excluded patients who had a history of autoimmune disease or who were on systemic immunosuppression. In every dose cohort, peripheral blood was drawn for TCR sequencing at baseline, cycle 4 day 1, and cycle 7 day 1. The samples were drawn from a first-in-human, open-label, multicenter phase I dose-escalation trial of ivuxolimab. The trial enrolled adults with locally advanced or metastatic head and neck squamous cell, hepatocellular, melanoma or renal cell carcinoma. Before TCR sequencing, CD4+ and CD8+ T cells were separately sorted from peripheral blood. For sequencing of the TCRbeta CDR3 region, genomic DNA was extracted from the sorted cells. The immunoSEQ Assay was used to sequence the TCRbeta CDR3 regions. TCRdb holds this immuneACCESS table with in-frame rearrangements only. Some clones are missing; in checked studies, unresolved V genes explain under half, and the rest has no known cause. Across this sample there are 45,000 to 70,000 clones, with around 84% seen only once. 0.8% to 1% of the sample lies in the top ten.

Here the sequenced sample was CD4+ or CD8+ T cells sorted from blood, taken in a trial of the OX40 agonist ivuxolimab. The sequence was collected from an adult with an advanced solid tumor such as melanoma, head and neck, liver or kidney cancer.

CDR3 loop: CASSTEGNYGYTF. The DNA sequence reads TGTGCCAGCAGCACAGAGGGTAACTATGGCTACACCTTC. The chain is made from TRBV5-4 and TRBJ1-2; the D gene identity is not certain. The germline V gene (reference sequence) sets CDR1 to SGHNT and CDR2 to YYREEE. V is clipped by 4 bases and J by 1 base, and the sequence between their germline boundaries is 8 bases long. Reading from cysteine to phenylalanine, the CDR3 counts 13 amino acids. The retained sequence is limited to the CDR3, 39 bases, with the frame set at the first base. The full variable domain, with segments outside the CDR3 supplied by the reference TRBV5-4 and TRBJ1-2 proteins, appears as ETGVTQSPTHLIKTRGQQVTLRCSSQSGHNTVSWYQQALGQGPQFIFQYYREEENGRGNFPPRFSGLQFPNYSSELNVNALELDDSALYLCASSTEGNYGYTFGSGTRLTVV.